This T cell receptor beta chain stems from a study of neoadjuvant nivolumab and ipilimumab in lung cancer. Study results and limitations: Resected tumors had greater TCR richness and clonality than uninvolved lung. TCR clonality did not significantly correlate with pathologic tumor regression.

The protocol was immunoSEQ multiplex PCR, while the TCRdb copy is restricted to in-frame clones and leaves out a portion. The top ten clones hold over 15% of a sample with fewer than 30,000 clones, about 75% of them seen once. Germline-derived CDR1 and CDR2 are MNHEY and SVGAGI. The V end lost 7 bases, the J end lost 7 bases, and 19 bases lay between the germline ends. CDR3 length: 14 residues. This clone was seen only once. The antigen remains undetermined. The sequenced sample was tumor tissue, obtained after neoadjuvant nivolumab, alone or with ipilimumab, at or shortly before surgery. The receptor was derived from an adult with non-small cell lung cancer. The chain links TRBV6-5 to TRBJ1-2, with a tentative D call TRBD1 (5 bases). The CDR3 spells CASMPVLGAPGYTF. The DNA for the CDR3 is TGTGCCAGCATGCCAGTTCTTGGGGCGCCTGGCTACACCTTC.